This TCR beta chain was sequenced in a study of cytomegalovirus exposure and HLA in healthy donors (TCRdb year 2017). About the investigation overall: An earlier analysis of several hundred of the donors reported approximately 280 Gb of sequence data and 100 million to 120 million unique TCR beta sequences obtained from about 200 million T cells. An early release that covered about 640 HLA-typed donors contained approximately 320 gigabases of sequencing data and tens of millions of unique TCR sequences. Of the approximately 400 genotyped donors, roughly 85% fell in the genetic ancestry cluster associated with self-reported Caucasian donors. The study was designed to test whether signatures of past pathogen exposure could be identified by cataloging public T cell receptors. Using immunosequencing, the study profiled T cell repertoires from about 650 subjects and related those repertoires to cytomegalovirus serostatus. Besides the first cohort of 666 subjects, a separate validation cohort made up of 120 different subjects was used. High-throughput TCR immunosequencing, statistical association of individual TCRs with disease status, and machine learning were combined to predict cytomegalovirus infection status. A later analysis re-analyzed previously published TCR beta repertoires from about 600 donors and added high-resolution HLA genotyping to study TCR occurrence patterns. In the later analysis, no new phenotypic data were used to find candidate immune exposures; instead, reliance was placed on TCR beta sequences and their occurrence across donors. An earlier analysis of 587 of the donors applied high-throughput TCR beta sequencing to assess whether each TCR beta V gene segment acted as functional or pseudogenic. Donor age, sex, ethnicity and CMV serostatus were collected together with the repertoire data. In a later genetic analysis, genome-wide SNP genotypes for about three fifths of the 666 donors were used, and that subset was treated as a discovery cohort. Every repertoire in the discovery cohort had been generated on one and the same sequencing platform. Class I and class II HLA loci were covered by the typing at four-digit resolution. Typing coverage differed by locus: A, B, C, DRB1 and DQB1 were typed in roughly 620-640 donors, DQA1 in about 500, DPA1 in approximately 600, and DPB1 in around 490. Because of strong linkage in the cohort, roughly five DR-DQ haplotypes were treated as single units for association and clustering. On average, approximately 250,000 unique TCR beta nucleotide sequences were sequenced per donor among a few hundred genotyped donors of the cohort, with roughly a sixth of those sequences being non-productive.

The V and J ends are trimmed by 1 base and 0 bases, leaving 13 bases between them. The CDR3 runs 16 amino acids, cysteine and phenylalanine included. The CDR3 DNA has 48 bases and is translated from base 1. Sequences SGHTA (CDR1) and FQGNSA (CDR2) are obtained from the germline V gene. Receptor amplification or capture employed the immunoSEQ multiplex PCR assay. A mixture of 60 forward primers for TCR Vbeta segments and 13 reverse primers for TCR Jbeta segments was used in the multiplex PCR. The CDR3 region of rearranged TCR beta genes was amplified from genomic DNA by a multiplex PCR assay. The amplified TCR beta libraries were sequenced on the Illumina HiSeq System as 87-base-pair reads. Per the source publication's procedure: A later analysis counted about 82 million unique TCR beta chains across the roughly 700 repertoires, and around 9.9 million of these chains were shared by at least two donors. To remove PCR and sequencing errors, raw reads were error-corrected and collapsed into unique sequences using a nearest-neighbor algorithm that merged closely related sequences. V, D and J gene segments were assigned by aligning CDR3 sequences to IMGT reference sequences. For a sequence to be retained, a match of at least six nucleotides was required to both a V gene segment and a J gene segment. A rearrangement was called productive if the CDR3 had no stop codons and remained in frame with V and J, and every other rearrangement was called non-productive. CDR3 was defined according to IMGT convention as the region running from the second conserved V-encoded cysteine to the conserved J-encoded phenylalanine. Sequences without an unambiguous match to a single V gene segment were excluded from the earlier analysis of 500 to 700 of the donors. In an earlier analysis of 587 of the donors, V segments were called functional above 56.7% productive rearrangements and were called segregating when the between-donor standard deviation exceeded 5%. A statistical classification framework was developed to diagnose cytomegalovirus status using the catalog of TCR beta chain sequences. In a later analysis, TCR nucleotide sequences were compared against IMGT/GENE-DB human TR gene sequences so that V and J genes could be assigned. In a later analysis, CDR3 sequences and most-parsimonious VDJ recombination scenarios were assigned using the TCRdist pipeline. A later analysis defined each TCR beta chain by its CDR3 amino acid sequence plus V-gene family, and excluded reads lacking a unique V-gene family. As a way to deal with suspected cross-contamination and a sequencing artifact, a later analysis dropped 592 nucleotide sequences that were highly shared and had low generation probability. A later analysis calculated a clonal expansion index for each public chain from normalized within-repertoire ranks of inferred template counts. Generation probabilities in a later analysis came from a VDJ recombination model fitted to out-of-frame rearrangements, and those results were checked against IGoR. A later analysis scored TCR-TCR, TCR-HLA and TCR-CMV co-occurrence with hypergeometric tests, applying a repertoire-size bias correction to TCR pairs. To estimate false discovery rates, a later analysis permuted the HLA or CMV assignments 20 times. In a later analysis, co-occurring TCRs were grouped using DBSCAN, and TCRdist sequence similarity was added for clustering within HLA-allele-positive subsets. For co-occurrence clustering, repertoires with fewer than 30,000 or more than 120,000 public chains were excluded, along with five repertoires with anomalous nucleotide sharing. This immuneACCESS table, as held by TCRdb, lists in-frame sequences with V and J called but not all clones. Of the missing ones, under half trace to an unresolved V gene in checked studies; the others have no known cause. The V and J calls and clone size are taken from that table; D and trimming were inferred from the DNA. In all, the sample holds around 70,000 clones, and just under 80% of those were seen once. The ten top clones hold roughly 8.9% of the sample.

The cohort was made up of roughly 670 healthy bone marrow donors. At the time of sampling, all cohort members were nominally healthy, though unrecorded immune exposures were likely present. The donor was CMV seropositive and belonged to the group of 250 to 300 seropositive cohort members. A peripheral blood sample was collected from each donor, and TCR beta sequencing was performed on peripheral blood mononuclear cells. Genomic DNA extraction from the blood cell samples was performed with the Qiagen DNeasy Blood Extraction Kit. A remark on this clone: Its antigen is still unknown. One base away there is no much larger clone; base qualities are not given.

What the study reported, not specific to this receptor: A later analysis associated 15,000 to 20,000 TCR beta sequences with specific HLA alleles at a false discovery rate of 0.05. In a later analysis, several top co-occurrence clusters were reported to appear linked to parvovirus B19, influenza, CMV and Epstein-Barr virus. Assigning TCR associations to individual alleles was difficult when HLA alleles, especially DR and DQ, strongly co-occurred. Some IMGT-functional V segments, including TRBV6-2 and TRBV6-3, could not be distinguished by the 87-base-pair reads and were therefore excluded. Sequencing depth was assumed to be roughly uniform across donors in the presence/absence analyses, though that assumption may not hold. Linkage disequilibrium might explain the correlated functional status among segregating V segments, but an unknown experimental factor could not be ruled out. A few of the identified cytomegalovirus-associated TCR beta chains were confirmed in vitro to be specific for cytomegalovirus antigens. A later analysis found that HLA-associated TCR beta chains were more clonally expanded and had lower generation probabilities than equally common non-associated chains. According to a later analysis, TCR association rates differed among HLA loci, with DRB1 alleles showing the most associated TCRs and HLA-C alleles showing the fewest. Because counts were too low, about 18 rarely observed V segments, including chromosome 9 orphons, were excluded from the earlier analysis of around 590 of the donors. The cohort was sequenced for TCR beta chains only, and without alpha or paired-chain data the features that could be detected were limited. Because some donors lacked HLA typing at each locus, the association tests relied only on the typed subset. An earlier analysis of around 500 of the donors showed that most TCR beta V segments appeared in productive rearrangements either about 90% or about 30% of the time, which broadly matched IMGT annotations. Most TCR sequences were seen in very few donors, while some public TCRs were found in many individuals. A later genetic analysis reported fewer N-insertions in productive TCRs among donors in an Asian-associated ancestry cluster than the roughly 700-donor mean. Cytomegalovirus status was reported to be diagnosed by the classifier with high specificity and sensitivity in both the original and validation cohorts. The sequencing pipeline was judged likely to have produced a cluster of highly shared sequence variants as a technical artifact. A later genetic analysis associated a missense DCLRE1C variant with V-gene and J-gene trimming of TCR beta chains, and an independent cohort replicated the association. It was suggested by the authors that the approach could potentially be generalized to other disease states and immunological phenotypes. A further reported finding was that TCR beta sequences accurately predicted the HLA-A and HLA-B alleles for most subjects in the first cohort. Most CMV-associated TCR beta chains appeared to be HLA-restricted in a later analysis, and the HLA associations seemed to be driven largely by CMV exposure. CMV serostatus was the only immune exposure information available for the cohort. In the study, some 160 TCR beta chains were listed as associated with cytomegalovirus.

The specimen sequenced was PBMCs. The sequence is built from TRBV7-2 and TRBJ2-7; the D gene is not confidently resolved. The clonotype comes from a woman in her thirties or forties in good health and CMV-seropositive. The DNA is TGTGCCAGCAGCTTAGATTGGCAGGCGAGCTCCTACGAGCAGTACTTC. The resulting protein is CASSLDWQASSYEQYF.